The rows below give T cell receptor beta chains drawn from one sample of a study of shared clonotypes between healthy human individuals. TCRdb keeps only in-frame clones here, not all; method: immunoSEQ multiplex PCR. This table has nearly 600,000 clones, over 95% appearing once. Material for sequencing was naive CD8+ T cells sorted from blood. The receptors stem from a woman aged 30 to 39 in good health. CDR3s include the opening cysteine and the closing phenylalanine or tryptophan. A D gene is named only where the DNA matches it firmly. Clone size is not always given. Where it is, it says once, few, many or a class for expanded clones.

cdr3_length	v_call	clone_size	d_call	j_call	cdr3_nt	cdr3_aa
15	TRBV7-9	-	TRBD1	TRBJ2-1	TGTGCCAGCAGCGGAGGACAGGGGGCATACAATGAGCAGTTCTTC	CASSGGQGAYNEQFF
18	TRBV6-1	-	-	TRBJ1-2	TGTGCCAGCAGTGAATGGGTCCACCATGAGGACCCCGACGATGGCTACACCTTC	CASSEWVHHEDPDDGYTF
17	TRBV11-2	-	-	TRBJ1-4	TGTGCCAGCAGCTCCAAATCCGAACAGGGTCGAGGTGAAAAACTGTTTTTT	CASSSKSEQGRGEKLFF
15	TRBV5-1	-	TRBD2	TRBJ2-7	TGCGCCAGCAGCTTGGGGGTAGCGGGAGACTACGAGCAGTACTTC	CASSLGVAGDYEQYF
13	TRBV10-1	-	-	TRBJ2-1	TGCGCCAGCAGTGTGGGCGAACCCAATGAGCAGTTCTTC	CASSVGEPNEQFF
11	TRBV7-8	few	-	TRBJ2-7	TGTGCCAGCAGCTTAGTCTACGAGCAGTACTTC	CASSLVYEQYF
14	TRBV29-1	-	-	TRBJ2-3	TGCAGCGTTAACGTTCCGGAAAGCACAGATACGCAGTATTTT	CSVNVPESTDTQYF
17	TRBV4-1	-	TRBD2	TRBJ2-1	TGCGCCAGCAGCCACGCGGCAACTAGCGGGAGGGACAATGAGCAGTTCTTC	CASSHAATSGRDNEQFF
16	TRBV19	-	TRBD1	TRBJ1-5	TGTGCCAGTAGTACCCGGGACAGGGTGGAGGGTCAGCCCCAGCATTTT	CASSTRDRVEGQPQHF
13	TRBV5-6	-	-	TRBJ2-5	TGTGCCAGCAGCGAAAATCTCGGAAAGACCCAGTACTTC	CASSENLGKTQYF
16	TRBV6-1	once	-	TRBJ2-7	TGTGCCAGCAGTGGCCATAGGGCACCTGCCACCTACGAGCAGTACTTC	CASSGHRAPATYEQYF
11	TRBV13	-	-	TRBJ1-4	TGTGCCAGCAGCTTTAGGGGAAAACTGTTTTTT	CASSFRGKLFF
13	TRBV28	-	TRBD1	TRBJ1-5	TGTGCCAGCAGTGAGACAGGGGATCAGCCCCAGCATTTT	CASSETGDQPQHF
13	TRBV11-2	-	-	TRBJ2-7	TGTGCCAGCAGCTTGGGCAGCACCTACGAGCAGTACTTC	CASSLGSTYEQYF
16	TRBV7-9	-	-	TRBJ2-1	TGTGCCAGCAGCTTAGGCCTAGCCTACTCCTACAATGAGCAGTTCTTC	CASSLGLAYSYNEQFF
14	TRBV15	-	-	TRBJ2-3	TGTGCCACCAGCAGAGATTCAGGGACAGATACGCAGTATTTT	CATSRDSGTDTQYF
14	TRBV28	-	-	TRBJ1-3	TGTGCCAGCAGTTTTCGAACCTCTGGAAACACCATATATTTT	CASSFRTSGNTIYF
13	TRBV28	-	-	TRBJ2-5	TGTGCCAGCAGTTCAAAAAATCAAGAGACCCAGTACTTC	CASSSKNQETQYF